The 15 T cell receptor beta chains in this list originate from one sample, sequenced in a study of vaccination and CD4 T cells after COVID-19. The Oncomine TCR Beta short-read assay was what sequenced the DNA obtained from cultured CD4+ T cells. MiXCR was run by TCRdb on the PCR reads, yielding one entry per CDR3 protein. The sample shows some 13,000 distinct CDR3 sequences, about half of them seen only once. No cognate antigen is known for these TCRs. The treatment is: approximately 9-day PBMC culture with coronavirus spike peptide pools or control peptides (ViraFEST assay). The specimen was CD4+ T cells from blood, cultured in vitro. The origin of the receptors is a human donor who had recovered from COVID-19.

In its sample, this clonotype was seen once. The chain has TRBV5-1 and TRBJ2-5, with D possibly TRBD1 on 5 matching bases. CDR3 length: 14 amino acids. CDR1 is SGHRS, CDR2 YFSETQ, per germline. V was shortened by 1 base and J by 0 bases, with 7 bases between the two germline ends. The CDR3 here is CASSLLTDQETQYF. The CDR3, as DNA: TGCGCCAGCAGCTTGTTGACAGACCAAGAGACCCAGTACTTC.

This clonotype appeared a single time. This chain uses TRBV12-3 or TRBV12-4 with TRBJ1-3; 8 bases fit TRBD1. The CDR3 is 19 amino acids. The trim removed 6 bases at V and 0 bases at J, leaving 16 bases unmatched. This CDR3 reads CASSPHLGQGGISGNTIYF. CDR3 DNA sequence: TGTGCCAGCAGCCCTCACCTCGGACAGGGAGGGATCTCTGGAAACACCATATATTTT.

This clonotype was seen only a few times. The chain is built from TRBV28 and TRBJ1-1; 9 positions agree with TRBD1. The CDR3 sequence is 17 residues long. Germline V gene sequence: CDR1 MDHEN, CDR2 SYDVKM. Germline trimming cut 4 bases from V and 4 bases from J; bases unmatched to any gene: 13. The CDR3 loop reads CASSSFPGQGQGTEAFF. In nucleotides, the CDR3 is TGTGCCAGCAGTTCCTTTCCGGGACAGGGTCAGGGCACTGAAGCTTTCTTT.

The chain joins TRBV6-1 to TRBJ1-5, with D possibly matching TRBD1 (6 bases). Trimming cost V 5 bases and J 3 bases, with 14 bases left between them. Looked up from germline, CDR1 is MNHNS and CDR2 is SASEGT. The CDR3 is 15 amino acids. As DNA, the CDR3 is TGTGCCAGCAGTCCGACAGGCGGATTCAATCAGCCCCAGCATTTT. Translated: CASSPTGGFNQPQHF.

This chain connects TRBV5-1 to TRBJ1-5, with D possibly matching TRBD1 (5 bases). The germline V gene encodes CDR1 SGHRS and CDR2 YFSETQ. V gave up 4 bases and J gave up 1 base, with 15 bases separating them. The CDR3 has 16 amino acids. The CDR3 sequence: CASSKEGHRSNQPQHF. The CDR3 DNA reads TGCGCCAGCAGCAAAGAAGGACACCGAAGCAATCAGCCCCAGCATTTT.

CDR3 nucleotide sequence: TGTGCCACCAGCAGCCCCTTGGAGGTAAACATTCAGTACTTC. It is translated as CATSSPLEVNIQYF. The rearrangement uses TRBV15 and TRBJ2-4, with D perhaps TRBD2 (5 bases). Germline V gene sequence: CDR1 LNHNV, CDR2 YYDKDF (reference sequence). Trimming took off 3 bases at V and 6 bases at J, with 12 bases between the two ends. The CDR3 has 14 residues.

The chain combines TRBV30 with TRBJ1-2; maybe TRBD1 (5 bases). V lost 4 bases to trimming and J lost 2 bases, with 11 bases between them. The CDR3 is 13 residues long. Germline-derived CDR1 and CDR2 are GTSNPN and SVGIG (reference sequence). The CDR3 reads CAWNKQENYGYTF. Written as DNA, the CDR3 is TGTGCCTGGAATAAACAGGAGAACTATGGCTACACCTTC.

The CDR3 loop reads CASSSGTGGDEQFF. In DNA, the CDR3 is TGTGCCAGCAGTTCCGGGACAGGGGGCGATGAGCAGTTCTTC. V and J are TRBV6-5 and TRBJ2-1; 12 bases agree with TRBD1. V shed 4 bases and J 8 bases; nucleotides not matched to a gene: 3. Germline V gene lookup returns CDR1 MNHEY and CDR2 SVGAGI. The CDR3 totals 14 residues.

A few counts support this clonotype. The chain carries TRBV2 and TRBJ1-2; 7 positions match TRBD1. The CDR3 loop spans 15 amino acids. Trimming removed 6 bases from V and 4 bases from J; junction bases left unmatched: 11. Germline CDR1 reads SNHLY; CDR2 reads FYNNEI. The CDR3 nucleotides are TGTGCCAGCAGATACGAAGACAGGGCTATCTATGGCTACACCTTC. Translation: CASRYEDRAIYGYTF.

In its sample, this clonotype was seen a few times. The rearrangement links TRBV10-3 to TRBJ2-7; 8 bases are shared with TRBD1. Losses at the gene ends were 10 bases for V and 3 bases for J; bases not matched to a gene: 8. CDR1 and CDR2 (germline): ENHRY, SYGVKD. This CDR3 contains 13 residues. CDR3 amino acids: CATNRGSDYEQYF. CDR3 nucleotide sequence: TGTGCCACTAACAGGGGGTCCGACTACGAGCAGTACTTC.

The chain couples TRBV20-1 to TRBJ2-1, with D perhaps matching TRBD1 or TRBD2 (7 bases each). V dropped 6 bases and J dropped 4 bases, with 22 bases sitting between them. Germline V gene lookup returns CDR1 DFQATT and CDR2 SNEGSKA (reference sequence). The CDR3 is 16 residues long. This CDR3 reads CSAYHSRGTTYNEQFF. Written as DNA, the CDR3 is TGCAGTGCCTATCATTCCAGGGGGACTACGTACAATGAGCAGTTCTTC.

The chain carries TRBV20-1 and TRBJ1-5; D is undetermined. Trimming cost V 3 bases and J 0 bases, with 15 bases left between them. Germline values: CDR1 DFQATT, CDR2 SNEGSKA (reference sequence). The CDR3 runs to 16 residues. CDR3 DNA sequence: TGCAGTGCTAGGTCACGGGGAGGAAGTAGCAATCAGCCCCAGCATTTT. Protein product: CSARSRGGSSNQPQHF.

This clonotype has just a few counts. J is TRBJ1-3 and V is TRBV7-2, with D maybe TRBD1 (6 bases). This CDR3 has 15 residues. Looked up from germline, CDR1 is SGHTA and CDR2 is FQGNSA. The V end was cut by 5 bases, the J end by 0 bases, with 11 bases between. CDR3 amino acids: CASSRQAISGNTIYF. For the CDR3, the DNA is TGTGCCAGCAGCCGACAGGCTATCTCTGGAAACACCATATATTTT.

The chain links TRBV12-1 to TRBJ2-1; TRBD1 reflects the table's D call only, with no check against the DNA. TRBV12-1 is annotated as a pseudogene. This CDR3 is built from 12 residues. The CDR3 nucleotides are TGTGCCAGCAGACAGGGCTACAATGAGCAGTTCTTC. This encodes CASRQGYNEQFF.

The J gene is TRBJ1-5, the V gene TRBV29-1; no definite D call. This CDR3 comprises 13 residues. From germline, CDR1 is SQVTM and CDR2 ANQGSEA. The V end lost 5 bases, the J end lost 0 bases, and 8 bases lay between the germline ends. CDR3 nucleotide sequence: TGCAGCGTTTGTGATAATAGCAATCAGCCCCAGCATTTT. Its protein product is CSVCDNSNQPQHF.